Each of the 4 T cell receptor beta chains below was sequenced from the same sample in a study of T cell responses to AZD1222 COVID-19 vaccine. Assay: immunoSEQ multiplex PCR; the TCRdb copy retains only in-frame clones and omits some. This table holds about 85,000 clones, around nine tenths found once. Sample: peripheral blood, taken on day 0 of MenACWY control vaccination. These receptors were obtained from an adult in good health.

The sample holds one count of this clone. V and J are TRBV5-5 and TRBJ2-1; 10 positions match TRBD2. The V gene's germline CDR1 is SGHKS and CDR2 YYEKEE (reference sequence). The length of the CDR3 is 16 residues. Trimming at V came to 2 bases and at J to 3 bases, leaving 5 bases not matched to a gene. DNA of the CDR3: TGTGCCAGCAGCTTTGCTAGCGGGGGATACTACAATGAGCAGTTCTTC. Its protein product is CASSFASGGYYNEQFF.

This clone qualifies as medium-sized. V usage is TRBV7-9 and J usage is TRBJ2-5; 8 nucleotides match TRBD2. Germline trimming cut 2 bases from V and 3 bases from J; bases unmatched to any gene: 8. Germline CDR1 is SEHNR and CDR2 is FQNEAQ (reference sequence). The CDR3 consists of 16 residues. The CDR3 sequence is CASSLPGGGREETQYF. CDR3 nucleotides: TGTGCCAGCAGCTTACCTGGCGGGGGGAGGGAAGAGACCCAGTACTTC.

Note on this clone: Other DNA sequences from this sample encode an identical CDR3 as well. This chain joins TRBV6-1 and TRBJ1-4, with D uncertain. There are 15 residues in the CDR3. The germline gives CDR1 MNHNS, CDR2 SASEGT. V lost 3 bases, J lost 5 bases, and 13 bases lay in between. CDR3 amino acids: CASSEGGRSNEKLFF. In DNA, the CDR3 is TGTGCCAGCAGTGAGGGCGGGAGATCGAATGAAAAACTGTTTTTT.

V gene TRBV5-5 combines with J gene TRBJ2-3, with a tentative D call TRBD2 (7 bases). Trimming took off 1 base at V and 5 bases at J, with 20 bases between the two ends. The CDR3 sequence is 17 residues long. Per germline, CDR1 SGHKS and CDR2 YYEKEE (reference sequence). In DNA, the CDR3 is TGTGCCAGCAGCTTGATCGACATGGGGGGGCTGGGAGATACGCAGTATTTT. It yields the protein CASSLIDMGGLGDTQYF.